Described below is a single T cell receptor (beta chain) sequence and its context. The antigen remains undetermined. Trimming cost V 3 bases and J 2 bases; bases outside gene matches: 10. CDR1 and CDR2 (germline): MGHDK, SYGVNS. This CDR3 region has 18 residues. This record belongs to a study of cytomegalovirus exposure and HLA in healthy donors. Donors came from a validation cohort of over a hundred subjects, distinct from the first 666-subject cohort. TCRdb's table, derived via immunoSEQ multiplex PCR, lists solely in-frame clones and lacks some. The sample records 100,000 to 150,000 clones, 90% to 96% being singletons. Overall study findings and caveats: Overall, roughly 160 TCR beta chains were annotated as cytomegalovirus-associated.

The origin of this receptor is a man aged 18 to 30 in good health and CMV-seronegative. The rearrangement links TRBV25-1 to TRBJ2-6, with 7 bases identical to TRBD1. The sample was PBMCs. In DNA form, the CDR3 reads TGTGCCAGCAGTGATCGGGACAGAATCGTTCCTGGGGCCAACGTCCTGACTTTC. This sequence encodes CASSDRDRIVPGANVLTF.